This T cell receptor (beta chain) stems from a study of T-cell memory formation after mild COVID-19. Study as a whole: Clustering of TCRs was largely donor specific. Study findings and constraints: Prior to infection, memory already included some responding clones, suggesting cross-reactive memory joined. Among clones peaking at day 37 in the second wave, SARS-CoV-2 specificity remained unconfirmed.

TCR alpha and TCR beta cDNA libraries with sample barcodes and UMIs came from 5'RACE using constant-segment primers. One entry per CDR3 protein, called by TCRdb with MiXCR from the 5' RACE reads. The sample contains 550,000 to 700,000 distinct CDR3 sequences, about a sixth of which appear only once. Germline V gives CDR1 MNHEY, CDR2 SVGEGT. The CDR3 sequence is 15 residues long. V was cut by 5 bases and J by 1 base, with 9 bases left in between. This clonotype occurred a few times. The antigen is not known. This sequence joins TRBV6-2 or TRBV6-3 and TRBJ1-6, with a tentative D call TRBD1 (5 bases). This TCR was recovered from an adult woman who had mild COVID-19 (a few samples of this study predate the infection). Cell type and time point are not known. What was sequenced was PBMCs or a T cell subset sorted from them (not recorded which). The CDR3 sequence: CASSRGASYNSPLHF. The CDR3 bases are TGTGCCAGCAGTCGAGGGGCATCCTATAATTCACCCCTCCACTTT.